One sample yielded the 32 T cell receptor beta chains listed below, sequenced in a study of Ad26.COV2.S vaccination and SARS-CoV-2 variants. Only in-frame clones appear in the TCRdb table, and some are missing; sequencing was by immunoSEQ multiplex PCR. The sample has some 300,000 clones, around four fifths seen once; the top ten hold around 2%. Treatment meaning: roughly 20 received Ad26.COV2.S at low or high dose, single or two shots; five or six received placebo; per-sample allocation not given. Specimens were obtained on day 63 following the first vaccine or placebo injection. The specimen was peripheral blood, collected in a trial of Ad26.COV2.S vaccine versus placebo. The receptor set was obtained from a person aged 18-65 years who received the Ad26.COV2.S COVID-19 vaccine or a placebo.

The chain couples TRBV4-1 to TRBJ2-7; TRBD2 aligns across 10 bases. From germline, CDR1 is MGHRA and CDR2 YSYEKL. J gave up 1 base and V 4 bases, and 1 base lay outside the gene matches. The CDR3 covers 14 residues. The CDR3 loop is CASSPGLASYEQYF. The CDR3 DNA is TGCGCCAGCAGCCCGGGACTAGCGTCCTACGAGCAGTACTTC.

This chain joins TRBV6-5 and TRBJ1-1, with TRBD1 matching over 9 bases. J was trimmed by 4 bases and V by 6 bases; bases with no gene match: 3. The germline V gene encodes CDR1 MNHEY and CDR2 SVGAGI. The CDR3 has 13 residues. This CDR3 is CASRVDRGTEAFF. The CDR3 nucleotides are TGTGCCAGCAGAGTGGACAGGGGCACTGAAGCTTTCTTT.

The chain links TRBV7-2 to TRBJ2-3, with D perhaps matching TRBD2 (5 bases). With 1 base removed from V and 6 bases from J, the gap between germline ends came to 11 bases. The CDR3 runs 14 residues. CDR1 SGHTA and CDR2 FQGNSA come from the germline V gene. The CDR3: CASSLGLAFDTQYF. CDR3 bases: TGTGCCAGCAGCTTAGGTCTAGCTTTCGATACGCAGTATTTT.

The CDR3 region is CASSFGGTKETQYF. The CDR3 DNA is TGTGCCAGCAGCTTCGGGGGGACCAAAGAGACCCAGTACTTC. This rearrangement joins TRBV5-6 to TRBJ2-5; 7 bases are shared with TRBD2. The ends lost 2 bases at V and 3 bases at J; junction bases unmatched: 4. Germline CDR1 reads SGHDT; CDR2 reads YYEEEE. The CDR3 spans 14 residues.

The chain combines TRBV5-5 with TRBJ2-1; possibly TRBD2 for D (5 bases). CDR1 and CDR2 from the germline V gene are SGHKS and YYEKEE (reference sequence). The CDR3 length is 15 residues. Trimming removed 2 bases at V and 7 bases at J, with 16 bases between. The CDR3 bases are TGTGCCAGCAGCTTAGAGGGCCCCACCTTAAATGAGCAGTTCTTC. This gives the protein CASSLEGPTLNEQFF. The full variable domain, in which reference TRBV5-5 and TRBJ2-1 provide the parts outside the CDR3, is DAGVTQSPTHLIKTRGQQVTLRCSPISGHKSVSWYQQVLGQGPQFIFQYYEKEERGRGNFPDRFSARQFPNYSSELNVNALLLGDSALYLCASSLEGPTLNEQFFGPGTRLTVL.

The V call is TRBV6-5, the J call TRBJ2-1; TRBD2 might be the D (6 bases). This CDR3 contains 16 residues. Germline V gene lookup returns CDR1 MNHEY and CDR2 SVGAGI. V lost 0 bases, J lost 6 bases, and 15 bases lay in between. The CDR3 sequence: CASSYSIYGAGNEQFF. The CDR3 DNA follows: TGTGCCAGCAGTTACTCGATTTACGGAGCGGGCAATGAGCAGTTCTTC.

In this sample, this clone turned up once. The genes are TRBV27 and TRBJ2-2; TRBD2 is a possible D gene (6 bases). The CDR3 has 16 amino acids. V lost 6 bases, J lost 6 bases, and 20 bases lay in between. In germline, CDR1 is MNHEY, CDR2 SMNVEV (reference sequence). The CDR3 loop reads CASSTGTQLRAGELFF. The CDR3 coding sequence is TGTGCCAGCAGCACCGGGACTCAGTTACGGGCCGGGGAGCTGTTTTTT.

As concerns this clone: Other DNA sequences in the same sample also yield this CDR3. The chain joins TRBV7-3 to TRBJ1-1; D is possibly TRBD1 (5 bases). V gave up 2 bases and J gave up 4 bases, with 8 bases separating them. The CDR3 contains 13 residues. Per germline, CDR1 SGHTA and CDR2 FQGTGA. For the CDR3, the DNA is TGTGCCAGCAGCTTAGGGCAGGGCACTGAAGCTTTCTTT. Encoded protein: CASSLGQGTEAFF.

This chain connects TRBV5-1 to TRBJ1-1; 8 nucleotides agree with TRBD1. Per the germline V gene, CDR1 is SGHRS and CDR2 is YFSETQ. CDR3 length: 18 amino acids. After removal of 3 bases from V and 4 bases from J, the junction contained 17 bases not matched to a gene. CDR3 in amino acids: CASSSRTGKAGWVTEAFF. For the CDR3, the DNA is TGCGCCAGCAGCTCGAGGACAGGGAAAGCAGGTTGGGTCACTGAAGCTTTCTTT.

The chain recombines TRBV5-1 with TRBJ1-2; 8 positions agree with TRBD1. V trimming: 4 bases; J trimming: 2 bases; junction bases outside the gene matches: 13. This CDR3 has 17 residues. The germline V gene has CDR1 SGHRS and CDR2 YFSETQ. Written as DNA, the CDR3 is TGCGCCAGCAGCGCGCGAGGGGGACAGGAAGCAAACTATGGCTACACCTTC. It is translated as CASSARGGQEANYGYTF.

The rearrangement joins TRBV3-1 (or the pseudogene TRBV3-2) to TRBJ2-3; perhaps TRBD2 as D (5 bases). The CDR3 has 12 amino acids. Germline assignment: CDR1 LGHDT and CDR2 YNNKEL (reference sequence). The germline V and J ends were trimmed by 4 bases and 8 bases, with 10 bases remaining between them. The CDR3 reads CASSPPRGTQYF. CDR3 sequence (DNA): TGTGCCAGCAGCCCCCCCCGGGGTACGCAGTATTTT.

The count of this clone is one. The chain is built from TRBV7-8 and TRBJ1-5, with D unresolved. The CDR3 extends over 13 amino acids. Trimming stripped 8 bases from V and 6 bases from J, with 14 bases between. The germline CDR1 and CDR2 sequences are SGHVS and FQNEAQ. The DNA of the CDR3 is TGTGCCAGCGGGTCGGGGTTTAGTCAGCCCCAGCATTTT. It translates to CASGSGFSQPQHF.

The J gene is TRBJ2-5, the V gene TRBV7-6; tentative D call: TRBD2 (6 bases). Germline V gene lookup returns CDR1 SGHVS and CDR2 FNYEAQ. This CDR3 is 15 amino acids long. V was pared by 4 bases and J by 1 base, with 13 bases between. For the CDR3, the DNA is TGTGCCAGCAGCTCCCTTGGGGGGATCCAAGAGACCCAGTACTTC. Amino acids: CASSSLGGIQETQYF.

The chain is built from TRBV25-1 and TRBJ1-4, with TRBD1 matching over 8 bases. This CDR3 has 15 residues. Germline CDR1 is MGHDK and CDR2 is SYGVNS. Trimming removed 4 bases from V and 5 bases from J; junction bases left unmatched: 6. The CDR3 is CASSAPGTGNEKLFF. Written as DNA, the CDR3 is TGTGCCAGCAGTGCCCCCGGGACAGGCAATGAAAAACTGTTTTTT.

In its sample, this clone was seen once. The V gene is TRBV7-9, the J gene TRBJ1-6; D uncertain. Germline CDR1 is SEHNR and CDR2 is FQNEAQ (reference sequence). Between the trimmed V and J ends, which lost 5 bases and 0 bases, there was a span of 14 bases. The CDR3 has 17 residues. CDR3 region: CASSQRTLSSYNSPLHF. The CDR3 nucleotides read TGTGCCAGCAGCCAGCGGACTCTTAGCTCCTATAATTCACCCCTCCACTTT.

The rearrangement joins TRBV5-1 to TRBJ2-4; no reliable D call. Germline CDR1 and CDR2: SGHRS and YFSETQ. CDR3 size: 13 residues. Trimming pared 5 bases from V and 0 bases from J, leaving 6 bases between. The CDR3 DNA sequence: TGCGCCAGCAGAGACCTAGCCAAAAACATTCAGTACTTC. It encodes CASRDLAKNIQYF.

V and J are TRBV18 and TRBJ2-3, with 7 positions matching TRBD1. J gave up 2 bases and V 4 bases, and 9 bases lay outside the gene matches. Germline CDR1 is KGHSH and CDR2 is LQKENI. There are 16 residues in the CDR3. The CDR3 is CASSLTGASFTDTQYF. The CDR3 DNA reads TGTGCCAGCTCACTTACAGGGGCCTCCTTCACAGATACGCAGTATTTT.

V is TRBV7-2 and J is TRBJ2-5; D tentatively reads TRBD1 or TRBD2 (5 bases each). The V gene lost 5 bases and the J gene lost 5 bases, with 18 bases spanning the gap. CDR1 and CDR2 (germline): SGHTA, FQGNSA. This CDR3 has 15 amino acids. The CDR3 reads CASSLRDRASETQYF. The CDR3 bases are TGTGCCAGCAGCCTCCGGGACCGCGCTTCGGAGACCCAGTACTTC.

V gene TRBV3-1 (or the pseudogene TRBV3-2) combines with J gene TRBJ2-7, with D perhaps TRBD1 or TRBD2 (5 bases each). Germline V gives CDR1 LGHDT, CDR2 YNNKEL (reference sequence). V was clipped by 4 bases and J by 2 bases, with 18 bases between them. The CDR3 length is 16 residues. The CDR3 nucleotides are TGTGCCAGCAGCCGTCCCGCCGGGACCGCGGCCTACGAGCAGTACTTC. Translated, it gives CASSRPAGTAAYEQYF.

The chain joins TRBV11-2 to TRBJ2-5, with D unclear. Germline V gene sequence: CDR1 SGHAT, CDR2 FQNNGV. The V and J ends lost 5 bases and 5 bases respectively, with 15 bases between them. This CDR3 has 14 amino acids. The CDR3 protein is CASSQELGSETQYF. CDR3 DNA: TGTGCCAGCAGCCAGGAGTTGGGCTCCGAGACCCAGTACTTC.

The CDR3 bases are TGTGCCAGCAGCGTAGAAGGGACTTCCTACAATGAGCAGTTCTTC. It translates to CASSVEGTSYNEQFF. This sequence joins TRBV9 and TRBJ2-1; D is perhaps TRBD2 (6 bases). V lost 0 bases and J lost 1, with 8 bases in between. In germline, CDR1 is SGDLS, CDR2 YYNGEE. This CDR3 comprises 15 residues.

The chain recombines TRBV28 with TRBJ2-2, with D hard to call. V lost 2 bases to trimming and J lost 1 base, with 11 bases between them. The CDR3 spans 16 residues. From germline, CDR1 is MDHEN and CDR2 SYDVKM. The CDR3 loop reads CASSLLLVGNTGELFF. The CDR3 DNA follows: TGTGCCAGCAGTTTACTATTAGTAGGGAACACCGGGGAGCTGTTTTTT.

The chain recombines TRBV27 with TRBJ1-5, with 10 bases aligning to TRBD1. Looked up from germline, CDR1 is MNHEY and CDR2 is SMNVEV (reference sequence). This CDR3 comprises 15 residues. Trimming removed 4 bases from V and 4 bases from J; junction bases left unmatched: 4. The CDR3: CASSWGQGPNQPQHF. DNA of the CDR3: TGTGCCAGCAGTTGGGGACAGGGGCCGAATCAGCCCCAGCATTTT.

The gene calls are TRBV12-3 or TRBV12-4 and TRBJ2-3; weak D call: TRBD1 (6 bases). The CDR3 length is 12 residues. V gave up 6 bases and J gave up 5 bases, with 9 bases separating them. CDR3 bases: TGTGCCAGCAGCTACAGGGTAGATACGCAGTATTTT. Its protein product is CASSYRVDTQYF.

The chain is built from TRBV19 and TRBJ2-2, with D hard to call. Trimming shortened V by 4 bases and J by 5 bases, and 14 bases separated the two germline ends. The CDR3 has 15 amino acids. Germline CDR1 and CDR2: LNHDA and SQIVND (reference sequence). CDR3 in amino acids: CASSTRTAPTGELFF. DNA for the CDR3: TGTGCCAGTAGTACCCGGACGGCCCCAACCGGGGAGCTGTTTTTT.

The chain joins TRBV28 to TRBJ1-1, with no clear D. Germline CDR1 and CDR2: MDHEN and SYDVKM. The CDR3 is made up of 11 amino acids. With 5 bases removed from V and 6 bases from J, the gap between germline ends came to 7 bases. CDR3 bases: TGTGCCAGCAGTCCAACCCCTGAAGCTTTCTTT. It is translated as CASSPTPEAFF.

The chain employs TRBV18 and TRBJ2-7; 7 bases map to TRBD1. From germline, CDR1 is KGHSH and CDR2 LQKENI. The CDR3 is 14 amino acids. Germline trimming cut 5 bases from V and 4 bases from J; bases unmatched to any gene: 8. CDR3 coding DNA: TGTGCCAGCTCATCTCGACAGGGACCATACGAGCAGTACTTC. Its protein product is CASSSRQGPYEQYF.

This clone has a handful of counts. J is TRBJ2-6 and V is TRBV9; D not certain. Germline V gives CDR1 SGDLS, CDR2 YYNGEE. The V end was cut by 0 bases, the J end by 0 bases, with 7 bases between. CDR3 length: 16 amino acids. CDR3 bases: TGTGCCAGCAGCGTAGGCTTCCCCTCTGGGGCCAACGTCCTGACTTTC. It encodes CASSVGFPSGANVLTF. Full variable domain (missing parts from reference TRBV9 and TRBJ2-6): DSGVTQTPKHLITATGQRVTLRCSPRSGDLSVYWYQQSLDQGLQFLIQYYNGEERAKGNILERFSAQQFPDLHSELNLSSLELGDSALYFCASSVGFPSGANVLTFGAGSRLTVL.

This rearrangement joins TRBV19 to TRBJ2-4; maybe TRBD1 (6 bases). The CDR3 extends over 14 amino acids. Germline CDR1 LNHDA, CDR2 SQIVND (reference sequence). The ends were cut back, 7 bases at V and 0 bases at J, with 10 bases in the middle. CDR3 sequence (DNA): TGTGCCAGTAAGGACAGTTTAGCCAAAAACATTCAGTACTTC. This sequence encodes CASKDSLAKNIQYF.

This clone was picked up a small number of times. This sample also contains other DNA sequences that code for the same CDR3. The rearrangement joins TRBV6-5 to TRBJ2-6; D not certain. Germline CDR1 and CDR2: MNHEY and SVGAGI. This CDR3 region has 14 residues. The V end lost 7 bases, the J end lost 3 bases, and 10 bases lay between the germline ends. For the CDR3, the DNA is TGTGCCAGCACCGAACTCGGTGGGGCCAACGTCCTGACTTTC. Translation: CASTELGGANVLTF.

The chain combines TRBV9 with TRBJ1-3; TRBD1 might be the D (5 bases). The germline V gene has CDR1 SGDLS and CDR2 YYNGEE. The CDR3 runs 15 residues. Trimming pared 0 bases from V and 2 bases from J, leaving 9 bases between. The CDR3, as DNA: TGTGCCAGCAGCGTAGGGGCAGGGACTGGAAACACCATATATTTT. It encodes CASSVGAGTGNTIYF.

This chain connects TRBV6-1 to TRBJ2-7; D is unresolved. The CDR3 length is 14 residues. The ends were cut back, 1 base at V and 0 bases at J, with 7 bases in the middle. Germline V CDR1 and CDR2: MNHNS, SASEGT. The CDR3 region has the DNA TGTGCCAGCAGTGAAGACGTGCGCTCCTACGAGCAGTACTTC. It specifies CASSEDVRSYEQYF.